These 25 T cell receptor beta chains originate from one sample sequenced in a study of CXCR3-negative and CXCR3-positive naive CD8 T cells. Notes on the study in general: Compared with CXCR3-negative naive cells, CXCR3-positive naive cells showed more hydrophobic TRB CDR3s.

In preparing the TRB cDNA libraries, 5' RACE with UMI labels was used. No DNA is given; TCRdb re-called the 5' RACE reads and lists each CDR3 protein once. The table for this sample gives over 95,000 distinct CDR3 sequences. These receptors have no identified antigens. The specimen was naive CXCR3+ CD8+ T cells from blood. The sample's subset: CD45RO-CCR7+CD27+CD95- naive CD8+ T cells expressing CXCR3 (TNR3+). Source of these receptors: a human donor in good health. Some clones in this sample may be carry-over from other donors' samples.

V is TRBV6-6 and J is TRBJ2-3; TCRdb's D call, TRBD1, is unchecked because there is no DNA. The CDR3 spans 19 residues. The germline gives CDR1 MNHNY, CDR2 SVGAGI (reference sequence). CDR3 sequence reads: CASSYDWGSVPSTTDTQYF.

The chain carries TRBV15 and TRBJ1-4. CDR1 is LNHNV and CDR2 is YYDKDF in the germline V gene (reference sequence). The CDR3 length is 13 residues. CDR3 region: CATSRDTSEKLFF.

The chain is built from TRBV27 and TRBJ2-1; with no DNA, the TCRdb D assignment of TRBD1 cannot be verified. The CDR3 runs to 11 residues. Germline CDR1 is MNHEY and CDR2 is SMNVEV (reference sequence). CDR3 loop: CASSSRGKQFF.

CDR3 protein: CASSLMGELFF. The chain is built from TRBV28 and TRBJ2-2. The germline CDR1 and CDR2 sequences are MDHEN and SYDVKM. This CDR3 has 11 residues.

This chain connects TRBV14 to TRBJ2-7; TCRdb outputs TRBD2, but without DNA this stays unchecked. The CDR3 has 16 amino acids. Germline V CDR1 and CDR2: SGHDN, FVKESK. The CDR3: CASSQTTGVRAYEQYF.

The J gene is TRBJ1-5, the V gene TRBV9. Germline CDR1 reads SGDLS; CDR2 reads YYNGEE. CDR3 size: 13 residues. The chain's CDR3 is CASSLTGDQPQHF.

The V call is TRBV29-1, the J call TRBJ1-2; TCRdb indicates TRBD1, and absent DNA this call remains unverified. CDR3 length: 12 residues. In germline, CDR1 is SQVTM, CDR2 ANQGSEA. CDR3 protein: CSVAGGGDGYTF.

The chain links TRBV27 to TRBJ2-4; absent DNA, TCRdb's TRBD1 call cannot be checked. In germline, CDR1 is MNHEY, CDR2 SMNVEV (reference sequence). The CDR3 length is 15 residues. The CDR3 spells CASSSLTGAKNIQYF.

The rearrangement joins TRBV21-1 to TRBJ2-7; TCRdb outputs TRBD2, but without DNA this stays unchecked. TRBV21-1 is assigned pseudogene status. The CDR3 is 16 residues long. The CDR3 loop reads CASRGLAGGYSYEQYF.

V and J are TRBV20-1 and TRBJ2-1; TCRdb calls TRBD2, which cannot be checked without DNA. Germline loops: CDR1 DFQATT, CDR2 SNEGSKA (reference sequence). The CDR3 totals 15 residues. The CDR3 sequence is CSAPEVPSSYNEQFF.

The chain couples TRBV5-5 to TRBJ1-1. Germline V gives CDR1 SGHKS, CDR2 YYEKEE (reference sequence). The CDR3 covers 13 residues. CDR3 region: CASSLSYSTEAFF.

This sequence joins TRBV7-9 and TRBJ2-1. Germline lookup yields CDR1 SEHNR and CDR2 FQNEAQ (reference sequence). The CDR3 runs 13 residues. CDR3 protein: CASSSYQANEQFF.

This chain connects TRBV29-1 to TRBJ2-7; the TRBD2 assignment by TCRdb is unverifiable without DNA. The germline CDR1 and CDR2 sequences are SQVTM and ANQGSEA. This CDR3 has 12 residues. CDR3 amino acids: CSVVAGGDEQYF.

J is TRBJ2-2 and V is TRBV7-7; the TCRdb call, TRBD2, lacks DNA for checking. Looked up from germline, CDR1 is SSHAT and CDR2 is FNYEAQ (reference sequence). The CDR3 has 14 amino acids. CDR3 protein: CASGASIFTGELFF.

This sequence joins TRBV28 and TRBJ2-5; TCRdb's D call, TRBD1, is unchecked because there is no DNA. The CDR3 contains 16 residues. The V gene's germline CDR1 is MDHEN and CDR2 SYDVKM. CDR3 region: CASSTSGTGVRETQYF.

The chain couples TRBV19 to TRBJ2-1; the D call from TCRdb, TRBD2, cannot be confirmed without DNA. The length of the CDR3 is 12 residues. Germline lookup yields CDR1 LNHDA and CDR2 SQIVND (reference sequence). The CDR3 loop is CASQLGGNEQFF.

The V call is TRBV28, the J call TRBJ2-3; there is no DNA to check the TCRdb D call of TRBD2. The CDR3 extends over 16 amino acids. Germline values: CDR1 MDHEN, CDR2 SYDVKM. CDR3 sequence reads: CASSLAMTSGADTQYF.

The chain joins TRBV14 to TRBJ1-4. Germline CDR1 reads SGHDN; CDR2 reads FVKESK. The CDR3 consists of 18 residues. The CDR3 region is CASSQDAGVGPWNEKLFF.

The chain links TRBV7-3 to TRBJ2-3; lacking DNA, the TRBD1 call made by TCRdb goes unchecked. CDR3 size: 14 residues. Germline lookup yields CDR1 SGHTA and CDR2 FQGTGA. CDR3 region: CASSYGGRSDTQYF.

The chain is built from TRBV6-5 and TRBJ2-1; without DNA, the TCRdb call of TRBD2 cannot be checked. The CDR3 totals 15 residues. Germline V lookup: CDR1 MNHEY, CDR2 SVGAGI. CDR3 amino acids: CASNPSGTIYNEQFF.

This chain joins TRBV3-1 and TRBJ2-7; TCRdb's D gene call, TRBD2, goes unchecked for lack of DNA. Germline V gene sequence: CDR1 LGHDT, CDR2 YNNKEL (reference sequence). This CDR3 has 14 amino acids. The chain's CDR3 is CASSSFSGGYEQYF.

V usage is TRBV13 and J usage is TRBJ2-1; TCRdb's assignment of TRBD1 cannot be checked, as there is no DNA. This CDR3 spans 14 amino acids. Germline CDR1 is PRHDT and CDR2 is FYEKMQ (reference sequence). The CDR3 reads CASTLGQGLNEQFF.

This chain uses TRBV12-3 or TRBV12-4 with TRBJ2-1; checking the TCRdb D call of TRBD1 is not possible without DNA. CDR3 length: 14 residues. The CDR3 protein is CASSSWTADNEQFF.

The V gene is TRBV7-9, the J gene TRBJ2-3; the TCRdb D gene call, TRBD1, has no DNA to confirm it. CDR1 and CDR2 from the germline V gene are SEHNR and FQNEAQ (reference sequence). The CDR3 totals 14 residues. The CDR3 is CASSPPLGSGTQYF. Complete variable domain (other parts from reference TRBV7-9 and TRBJ2-3): DTGVSQNPRHKITKRGQNVTFRCDPISEHNRLYWYRQTLGQGPEFLTYFQNEAQLEKSRLLSDRFSAERPKGSFSTLEIQRTEQGDSAMYLCASSPPLGSGTQYFGPGTRLTVL.

J is TRBJ1-1 and V is TRBV4-3. CDR1 LGHNA and CDR2 YSLEER come from the germline V gene. The CDR3 loop spans 14 amino acids. The CDR3 here is CASSQEGWLTEAFF.